This T cell receptor beta chain is drawn from a study of technical replicates of blood from a few donors. V shed 0 bases and J 3 bases; nucleotides not matched to a gene: 9. Looked up from germline, CDR1 is SGHRS and CDR2 is YFSETQ. The CDR3 consists of 16 residues. TCRdb's copy holds only in-frame clones and misses some; the assay was immunoSEQ multiplex PCR. Of 90,000 to 100,000 clones in the sample, approximately 95% were seen once. This chain uses TRBV5-1 with TRBJ2-7; 7 nucleotides agree with TRBD1. The clonotype originates from a human donor in good health. Sequencing input: T cells isolated from PBMCs. The CDR3, as DNA: TGCGCCAGCAGCTTGGAGGCCGGGACAGCTATCTACGAGCAGTACTTC. Amino acids: CASSLEAGTAIYEQYF.